What follows describes a single T cell receptor (beta chain). Its antigen is still unknown. This entry is derived from a study of blood T cells in healthy people across ages. Whole-study findings and limits: Estimates drawn from one million T cells were deemed to understate diversity.

Trimming shortened V by 6 bases and J by 3 bases, and 11 bases separated the two germline ends. The CDR3 totals 12 residues. Germline values: CDR1 SQVTM, CDR2 ANQGSEA. A second PCR of about 7 to 12 cycles used a sample-barcoded 5' primer and a J-beta primer mix. Every cDNA molecule bore a tag from a template-switch adaptor containing 12 random nucleotides. Using its own MiXCR run on the 5' RACE reads, TCRdb lists one record per CDR3 protein. Among 1.5 million or so distinct CDR3 sequences listed, roughly 43% were seen once. Sequencing was carried out using blood. This TCR came from a woman aged 18-35 years in good health. The V call is TRBV29-1, the J call TRBJ1-2; a possible D gene is TRBD1 (5 bases). DNA for the CDR3: TGCAGCGTGCGGGACGGGTACTATGGCTACACCTTC. Its translation: CSVRDGYYGYTF.